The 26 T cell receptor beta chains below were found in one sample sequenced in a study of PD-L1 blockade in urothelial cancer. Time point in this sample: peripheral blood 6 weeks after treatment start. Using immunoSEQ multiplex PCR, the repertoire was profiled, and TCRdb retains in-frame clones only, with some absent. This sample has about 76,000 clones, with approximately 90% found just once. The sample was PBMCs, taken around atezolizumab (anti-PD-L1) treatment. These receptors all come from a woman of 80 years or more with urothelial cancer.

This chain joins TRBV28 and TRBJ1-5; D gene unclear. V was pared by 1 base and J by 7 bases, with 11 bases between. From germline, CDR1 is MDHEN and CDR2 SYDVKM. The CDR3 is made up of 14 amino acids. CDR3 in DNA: TGTGCCAGCAGTTTATCTGGGTTCGGGCAGCCCCAGCATTTT. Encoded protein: CASSLSGFGQPQHF.

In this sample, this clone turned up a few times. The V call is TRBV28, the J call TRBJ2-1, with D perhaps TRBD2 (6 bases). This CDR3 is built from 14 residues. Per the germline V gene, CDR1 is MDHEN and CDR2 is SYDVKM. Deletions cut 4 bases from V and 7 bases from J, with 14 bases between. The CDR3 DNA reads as TGTGCCAGCAGTTCCCGGGGTAGCGGTAATGAGCAGTTCTTC. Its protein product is CASSSRGSGNEQFF.

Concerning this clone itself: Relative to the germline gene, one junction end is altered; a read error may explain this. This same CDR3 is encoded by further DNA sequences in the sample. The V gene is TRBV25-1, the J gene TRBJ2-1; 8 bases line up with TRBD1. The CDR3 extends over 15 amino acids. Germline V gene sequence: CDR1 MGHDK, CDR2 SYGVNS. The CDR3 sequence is CASSTRGQGGNEQFF. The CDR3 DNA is TGTGCTAGCAGTACACGCGGACAGGGAGGCAATGAGCAGTTCTTC.

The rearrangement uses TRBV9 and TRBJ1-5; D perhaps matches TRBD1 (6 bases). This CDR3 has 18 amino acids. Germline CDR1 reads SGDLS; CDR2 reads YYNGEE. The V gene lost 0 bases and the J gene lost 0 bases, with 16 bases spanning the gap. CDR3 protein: CASSVAGTPDYSNQPQHF. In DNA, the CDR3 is TGTGCCAGCAGCGTAGCAGGGACACCCGATTATAGCAATCAGCCCCAGCATTTT.

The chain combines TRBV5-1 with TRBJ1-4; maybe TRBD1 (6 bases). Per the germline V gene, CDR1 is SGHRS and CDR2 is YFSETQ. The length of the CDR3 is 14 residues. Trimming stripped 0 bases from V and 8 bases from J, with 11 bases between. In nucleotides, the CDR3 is TGCGCCAGCAGCTTGGACAGGGCCGGAGAAAAACTGTTTTTT. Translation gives CASSLDRAGEKLFF. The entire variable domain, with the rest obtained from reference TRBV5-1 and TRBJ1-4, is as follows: KAGVTQTPRYLIKTRGQQVTLSCSPISGHRSVSWYQQTPGQGLQFLFEYFSETQRNKGNFPGRFSGRQFSNSRSEMNVSTLELGDSALYLCASSLDRAGEKLFFGSGTQLSVL.

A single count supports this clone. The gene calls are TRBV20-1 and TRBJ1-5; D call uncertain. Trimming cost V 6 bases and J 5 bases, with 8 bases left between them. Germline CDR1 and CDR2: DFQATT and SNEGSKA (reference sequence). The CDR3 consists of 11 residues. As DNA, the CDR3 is TGCAGTGCGGGCACAGATCAGCCCCAGCATTTT. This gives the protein CSAGTDQPQHF.

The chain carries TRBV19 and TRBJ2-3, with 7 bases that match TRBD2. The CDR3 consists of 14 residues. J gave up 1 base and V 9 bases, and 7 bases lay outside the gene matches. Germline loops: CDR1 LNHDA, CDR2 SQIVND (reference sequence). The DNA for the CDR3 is TGTGCCAGCCAGGGAGGGTGGGGCACAGATACGCAGTATTTT. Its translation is CASQGGWGTDTQYF.

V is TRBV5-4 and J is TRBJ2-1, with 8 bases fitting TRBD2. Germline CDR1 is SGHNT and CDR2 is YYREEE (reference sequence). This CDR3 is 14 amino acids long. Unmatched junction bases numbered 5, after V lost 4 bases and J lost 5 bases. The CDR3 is CASSPPGLDNEQFF. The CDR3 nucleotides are TGTGCCAGCAGCCCCCCGGGACTAGACAATGAGCAGTTCTTC.

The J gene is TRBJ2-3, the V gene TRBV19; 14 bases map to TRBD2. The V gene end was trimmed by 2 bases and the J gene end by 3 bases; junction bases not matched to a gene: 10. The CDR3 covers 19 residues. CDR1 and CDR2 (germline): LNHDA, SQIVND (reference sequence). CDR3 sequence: CASSIRGLAGARRTDTQYF. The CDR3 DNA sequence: TGTGCCAGTAGTATACGGGGACTAGCGGGAGCCCGGAGGACAGATACGCAGTATTTT.

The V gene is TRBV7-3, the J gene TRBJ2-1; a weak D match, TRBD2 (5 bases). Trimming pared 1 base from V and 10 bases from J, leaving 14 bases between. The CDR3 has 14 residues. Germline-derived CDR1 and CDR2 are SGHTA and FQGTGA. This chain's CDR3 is CASSLNSAGFEQFF. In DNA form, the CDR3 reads TGTGCCAGCAGCTTAAATTCCGCGGGCTTCGAGCAGTTCTTC.

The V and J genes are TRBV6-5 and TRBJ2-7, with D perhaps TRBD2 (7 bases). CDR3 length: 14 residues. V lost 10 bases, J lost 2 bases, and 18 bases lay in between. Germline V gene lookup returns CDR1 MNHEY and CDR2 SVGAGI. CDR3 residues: CATSRSGGPYEQYF. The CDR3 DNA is TGTGCCACCTCCCGCTCCGGGGGGCCCTACGAGCAGTACTTC.

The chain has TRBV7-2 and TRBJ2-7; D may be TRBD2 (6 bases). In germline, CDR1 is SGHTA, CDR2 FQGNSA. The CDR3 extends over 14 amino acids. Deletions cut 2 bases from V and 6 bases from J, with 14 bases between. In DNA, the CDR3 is TGTGCCAGCAGCTTAAAAGCTAGCGCCTCCGAGCAGTACTTC. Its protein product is CASSLKASASEQYF.

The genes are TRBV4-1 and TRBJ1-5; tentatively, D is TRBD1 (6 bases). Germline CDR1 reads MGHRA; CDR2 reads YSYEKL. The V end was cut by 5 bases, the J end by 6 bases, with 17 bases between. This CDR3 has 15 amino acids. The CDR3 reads CASSFSHQGRQPQHF. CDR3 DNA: TGCGCCAGCAGCTTCTCCCACCAGGGGCGTCAGCCCCAGCATTTT.

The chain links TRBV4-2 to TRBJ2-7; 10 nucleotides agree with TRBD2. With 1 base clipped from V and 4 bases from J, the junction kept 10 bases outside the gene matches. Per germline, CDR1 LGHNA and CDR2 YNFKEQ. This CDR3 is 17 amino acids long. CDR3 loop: CASSQGSTSGFIYEQYF. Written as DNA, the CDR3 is TGTGCCAGCAGCCAAGGATCGACTAGCGGGTTTATATACGAGCAGTACTTC.

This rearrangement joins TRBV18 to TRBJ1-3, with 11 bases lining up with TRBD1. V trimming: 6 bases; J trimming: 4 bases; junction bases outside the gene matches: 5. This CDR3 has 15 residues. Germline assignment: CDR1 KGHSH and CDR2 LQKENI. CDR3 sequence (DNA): TGTGCCAGCTCTTTGGACAGGGGGCTCGGAAACACCATATATTTT. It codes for CASSLDRGLGNTIYF.

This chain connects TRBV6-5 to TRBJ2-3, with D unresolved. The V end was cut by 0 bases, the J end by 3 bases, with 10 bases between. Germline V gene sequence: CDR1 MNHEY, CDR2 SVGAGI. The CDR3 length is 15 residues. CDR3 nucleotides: TGTGCCAGCAGTTACTCTGGGTTGAGGACAGATACGCAGTATTTT. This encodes CASSYSGLRTDTQYF.

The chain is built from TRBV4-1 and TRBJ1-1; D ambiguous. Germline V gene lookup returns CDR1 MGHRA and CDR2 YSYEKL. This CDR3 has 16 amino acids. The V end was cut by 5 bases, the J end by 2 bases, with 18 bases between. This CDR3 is CASSSIDTDLNTEAFF. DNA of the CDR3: TGCGCCAGCAGCTCAATCGACACCGATCTTAACACTGAAGCTTTCTTT.

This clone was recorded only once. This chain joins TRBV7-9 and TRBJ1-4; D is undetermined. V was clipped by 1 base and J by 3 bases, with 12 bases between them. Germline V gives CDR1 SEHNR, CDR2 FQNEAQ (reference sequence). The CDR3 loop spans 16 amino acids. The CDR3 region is CASSLGRSPANEKLFF. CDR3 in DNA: TGTGCCAGCAGCTTAGGACGGAGCCCAGCTAATGAAAAACTGTTTTTT.

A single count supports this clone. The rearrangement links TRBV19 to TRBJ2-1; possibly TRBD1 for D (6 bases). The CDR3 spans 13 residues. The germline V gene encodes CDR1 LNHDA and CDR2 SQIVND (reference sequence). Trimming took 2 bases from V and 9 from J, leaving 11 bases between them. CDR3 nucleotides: TGTGCCAGTAGTATATATTTAGGGGGTGAGCAGTTCTTC. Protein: CASSIYLGGEQFF.

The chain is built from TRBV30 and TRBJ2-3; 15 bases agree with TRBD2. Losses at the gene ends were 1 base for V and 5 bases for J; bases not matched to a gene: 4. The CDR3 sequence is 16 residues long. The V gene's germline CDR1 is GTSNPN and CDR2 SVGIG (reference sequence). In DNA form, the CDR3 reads TGTGCCTGGAGTGGGACTAGCGGGAGGGCCTTAGATACGCAGTATTTT. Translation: CAWSGTSGRALDTQYF.

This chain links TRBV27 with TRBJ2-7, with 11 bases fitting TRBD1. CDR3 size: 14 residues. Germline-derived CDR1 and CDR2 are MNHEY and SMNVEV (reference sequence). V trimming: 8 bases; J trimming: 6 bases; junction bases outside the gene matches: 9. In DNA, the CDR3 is TGTGCCAGCGGCCGTCCGGGACAGGGGGGCGAGCAGTACTTC. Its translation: CASGRPGQGGEQYF.

The CDR3 spells CASSPSSGSTDTQYF. CDR3 nucleotide sequence: TGTGCCAGCAGCCCTTCTAGCGGGAGCACAGATACGCAGTATTTT. The chain combines TRBV9 with TRBJ2-3; 8 nucleotides match TRBD2. V was pared by 4 bases and J by 0 bases, with 4 bases of the junction left unmatched. There are 15 residues in the CDR3. The germline CDR1 and CDR2 sequences are SGDLS and YYNGEE.

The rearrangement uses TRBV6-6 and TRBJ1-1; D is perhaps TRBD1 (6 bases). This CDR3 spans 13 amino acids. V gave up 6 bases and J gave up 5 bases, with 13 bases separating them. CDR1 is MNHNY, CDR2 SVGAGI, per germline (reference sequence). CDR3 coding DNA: TGTGCCAGCAGCACCCTAGGGGGAACTGAAGCTTTCTTT. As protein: CASSTLGGTEAFF.

CDR3: CASSTDRSTNEKLFF. The DNA for the CDR3 is TGTGCCAGCAGCACCGACAGATCAACTAATGAAAAACTGTTTTTT. The chain has TRBV28 and TRBJ1-4; possibly TRBD1 for D (5 bases). The V and J ends lost 6 bases and 0 bases respectively, with 11 bases between them. This CDR3 is 15 amino acids long. Germline V lookup: CDR1 MDHEN, CDR2 SYDVKM.

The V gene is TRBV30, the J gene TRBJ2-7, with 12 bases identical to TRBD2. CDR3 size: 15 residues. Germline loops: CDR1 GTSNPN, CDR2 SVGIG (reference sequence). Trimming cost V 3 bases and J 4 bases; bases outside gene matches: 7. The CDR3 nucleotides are TGTGCCTGGAGCCGGCTAGCGGGAGGGCGATACGAGCAGTACTTC. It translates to CAWSRLAGGRYEQYF.

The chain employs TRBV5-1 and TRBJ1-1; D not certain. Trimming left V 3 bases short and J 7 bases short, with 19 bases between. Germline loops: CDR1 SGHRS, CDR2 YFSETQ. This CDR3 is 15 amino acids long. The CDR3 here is CASSSTLHTSGEAFF. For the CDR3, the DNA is TGCGCCAGCAGCTCAACCCTCCACACGTCGGGTGAAGCTTTCTTT. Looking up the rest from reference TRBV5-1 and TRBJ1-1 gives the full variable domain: KAGVTQTPRYLIKTRGQQVTLSCSPISGHRSVSWYQQTPGQGLQFLFEYFSETQRNKGNFPGRFSGRQFSNSRSEMNVSTLELGDSALYLCASSSTLHTSGEAFFGQGTRLTVV.